The present T cell receptor beta chain was sequenced within a study of beta chain features in type 1 diabetes. Study results and limitations: VDJ junctions sequenced from type 1 diabetes patients showed fewer insertions and more deletions.

The trim removed 0 bases at V and 2 bases at J, leaving 10 bases unmatched. The CDR3 has 17 residues. Germline-derived CDR1 and CDR2 are LGHNA and YNFKEQ. Of note for this clone: The antigen remains undetermined.

Investigators reverse transcribed all isolated RNA, so they sequenced expressed TCRB transcripts. TCRdb keeps only in-frame clones here, not all; method: immunoSEQ multiplex PCR. The data contain roughly 45,000 clones, roughly 50% of them singletons. The rearrangement joins TRBV4-2 to TRBJ2-7; 7 bases line up with TRBD2. The TCR sequence derives from a woman between 25 and 40 years old in good health. The sample comprised stem cell memory CD4+ T cells from blood. Here the CDR3 DNA reads TGTGCCAGCAGCCAAGAACTGGGGGGGGGTCGGACCTACGAGCAGTACTTC. Amino acid sequence: CASSQELGGGRTYEQYF.